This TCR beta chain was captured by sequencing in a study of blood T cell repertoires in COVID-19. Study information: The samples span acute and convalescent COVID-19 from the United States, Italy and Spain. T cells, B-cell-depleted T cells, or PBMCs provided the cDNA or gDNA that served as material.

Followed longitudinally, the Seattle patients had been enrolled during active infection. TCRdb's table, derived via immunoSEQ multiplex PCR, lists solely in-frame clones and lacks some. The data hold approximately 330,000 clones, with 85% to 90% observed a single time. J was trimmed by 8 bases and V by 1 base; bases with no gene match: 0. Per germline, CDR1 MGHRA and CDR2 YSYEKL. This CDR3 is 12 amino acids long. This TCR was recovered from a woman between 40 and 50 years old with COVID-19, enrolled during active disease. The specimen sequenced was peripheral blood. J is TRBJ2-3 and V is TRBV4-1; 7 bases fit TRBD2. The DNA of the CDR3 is TGCGCCAGCAGCCAAGGGGGGGGTACGCAGTATTTT. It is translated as CASSQGGGTQYF.